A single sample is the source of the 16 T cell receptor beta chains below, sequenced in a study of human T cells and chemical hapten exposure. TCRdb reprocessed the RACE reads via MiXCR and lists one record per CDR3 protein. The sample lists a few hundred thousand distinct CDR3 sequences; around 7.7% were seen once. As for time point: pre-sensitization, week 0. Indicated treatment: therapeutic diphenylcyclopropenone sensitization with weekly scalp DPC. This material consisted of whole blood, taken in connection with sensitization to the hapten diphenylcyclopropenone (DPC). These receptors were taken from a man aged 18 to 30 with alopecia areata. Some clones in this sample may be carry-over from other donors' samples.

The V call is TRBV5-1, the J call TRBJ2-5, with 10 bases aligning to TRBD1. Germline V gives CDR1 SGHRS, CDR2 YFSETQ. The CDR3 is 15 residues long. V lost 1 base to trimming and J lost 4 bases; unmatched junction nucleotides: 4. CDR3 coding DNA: TGCGCCAGCAGCTTGACGACAGGGGGCGGAGAGACCCAGTACTTC. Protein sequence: CASSLTTGGGETQYF.

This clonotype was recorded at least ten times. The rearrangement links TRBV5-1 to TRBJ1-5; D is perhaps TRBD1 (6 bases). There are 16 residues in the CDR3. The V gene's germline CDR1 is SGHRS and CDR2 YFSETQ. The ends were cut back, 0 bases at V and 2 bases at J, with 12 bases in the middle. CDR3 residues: CASSLEGRGGNQPQHF. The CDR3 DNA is TGCGCCAGCAGCTTGGAGGGCAGGGGAGGCAATCAGCCCCAGCATTTT.

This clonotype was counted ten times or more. This CDR3 reads CASRPNQDTQYF. As DNA, the CDR3 is TGTGCCAGCAGGCCCAATCAGGATACGCAGTATTTT. The chain joins TRBV12-3 or TRBV12-4 to TRBJ2-3; D gene ambiguous. This CDR3 spans 12 amino acids. The V gene lost 6 bases and the J gene lost 6 bases, with 10 bases spanning the gap.

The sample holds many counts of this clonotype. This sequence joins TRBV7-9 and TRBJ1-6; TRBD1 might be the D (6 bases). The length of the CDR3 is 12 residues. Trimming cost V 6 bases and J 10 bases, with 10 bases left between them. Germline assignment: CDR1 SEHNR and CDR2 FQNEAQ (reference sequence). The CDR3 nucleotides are TGTGCCAGCAGTAGGGACAACTCACCCCTCCACTTT. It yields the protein CASSRDNSPLHF.

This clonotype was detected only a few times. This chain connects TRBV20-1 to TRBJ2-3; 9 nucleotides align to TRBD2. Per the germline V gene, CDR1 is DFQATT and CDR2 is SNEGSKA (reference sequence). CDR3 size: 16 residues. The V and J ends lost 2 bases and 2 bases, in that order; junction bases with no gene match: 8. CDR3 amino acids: CSARPTGLAYTDTQYF. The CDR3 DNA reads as TGCAGTGCTAGACCCACGGGACTAGCTTACACAGATACGCAGTATTTT.

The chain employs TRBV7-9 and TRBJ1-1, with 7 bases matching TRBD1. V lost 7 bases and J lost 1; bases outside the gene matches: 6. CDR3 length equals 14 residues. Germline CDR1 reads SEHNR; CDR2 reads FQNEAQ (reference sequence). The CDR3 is CASNQGQPNTEAFF. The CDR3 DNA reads TGTGCCAGCAACCAGGGACAGCCGAACACTGAAGCTTTCTTT.

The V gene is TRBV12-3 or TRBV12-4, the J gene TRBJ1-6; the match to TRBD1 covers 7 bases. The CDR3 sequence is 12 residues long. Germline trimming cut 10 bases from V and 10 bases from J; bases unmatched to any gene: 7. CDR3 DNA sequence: TGTGCCACCCGGACAGGCCGCTCACCCCTCCACTTT. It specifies CATRTGRSPLHF.

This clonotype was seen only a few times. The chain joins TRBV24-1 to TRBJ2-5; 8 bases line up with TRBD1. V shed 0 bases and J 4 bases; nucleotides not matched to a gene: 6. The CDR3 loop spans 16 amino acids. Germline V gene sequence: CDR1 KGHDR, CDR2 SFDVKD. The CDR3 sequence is CATSDLLAGGIETQYF. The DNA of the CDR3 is TGTGCCACCAGTGATTTGTTAGCAGGGGGCATAGAGACCCAGTACTTC.

CDR3 sequence reads: CSAIPSAGLKNIQYF. For the CDR3, the DNA is TGCAGTGCTATACCATCTGCCGGACTCAAAAACATTCAGTACTTC. The chain links TRBV20-1 to TRBJ2-4, with D perhaps TRBD2 (5 bases). V lost 4 bases and J 3 bases, leaving 16 bases between the germline ends. This CDR3 comprises 15 residues. Germline assignment: CDR1 DFQATT and CDR2 SNEGSKA (reference sequence).

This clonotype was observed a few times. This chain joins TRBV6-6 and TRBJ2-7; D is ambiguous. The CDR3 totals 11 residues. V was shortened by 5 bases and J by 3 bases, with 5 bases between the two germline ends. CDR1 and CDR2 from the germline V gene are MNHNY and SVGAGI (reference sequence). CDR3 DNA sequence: TGTGCCAGCAGTGCACACTACGAGCAGTACTTC. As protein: CASSAHYEQYF.

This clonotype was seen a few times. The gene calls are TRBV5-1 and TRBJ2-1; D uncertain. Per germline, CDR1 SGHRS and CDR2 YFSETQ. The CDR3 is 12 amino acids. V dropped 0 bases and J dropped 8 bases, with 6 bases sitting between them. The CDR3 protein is CASSLDKDEQFF. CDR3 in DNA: TGCGCCAGCAGCTTGGACAAGGATGAGCAGTTCTTC.

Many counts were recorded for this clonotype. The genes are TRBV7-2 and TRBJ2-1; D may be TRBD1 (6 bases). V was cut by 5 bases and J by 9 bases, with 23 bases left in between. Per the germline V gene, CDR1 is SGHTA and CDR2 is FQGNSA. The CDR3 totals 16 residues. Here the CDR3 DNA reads TGTGCCAGCAGCCCAGAAGGCAGGGGTCGTTTCACTGAGCAGTTCTTC. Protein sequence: CASSPEGRGRFTEQFF.

CDR3 residues: CASSPGVGTDTQYF. CDR3 sequence (DNA): TGCGCCAGCAGCCCGGGAGTCGGGACAGATACGCAGTATTTT. The V call is TRBV5-1, the J call TRBJ2-3; the D gene is possibly TRBD2 (6 bases). Per germline, CDR1 SGHRS and CDR2 YFSETQ. Trimming pared 4 bases from V and 3 bases from J, leaving 12 bases between. The CDR3 length is 14 residues.

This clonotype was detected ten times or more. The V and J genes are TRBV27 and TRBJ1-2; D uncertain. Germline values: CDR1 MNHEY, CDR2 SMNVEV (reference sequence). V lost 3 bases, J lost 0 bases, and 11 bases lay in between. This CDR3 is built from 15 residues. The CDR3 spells CASSFFPGSNYGYTF. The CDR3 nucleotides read TGTGCCAGCAGTTTTTTTCCAGGTTCTAACTATGGCTACACCTTC.

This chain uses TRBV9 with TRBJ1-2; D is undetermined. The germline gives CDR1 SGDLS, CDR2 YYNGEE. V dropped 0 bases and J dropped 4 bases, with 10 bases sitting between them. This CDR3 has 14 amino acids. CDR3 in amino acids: CASSVGRTSYGYTF. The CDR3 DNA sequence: TGTGCCAGCAGCGTAGGCAGGACGTCCTATGGCTACACCTTC. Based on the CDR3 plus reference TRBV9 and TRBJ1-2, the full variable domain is DSGVTQTPKHLITATGQRVTLRCSPRSGDLSVYWYQQSLDQGLQFLIQYYNGEERAKGNILERFSAQQFPDLHSELNLSSLELGDSALYFCASSVGRTSYGYTFGSGTRLTVV.

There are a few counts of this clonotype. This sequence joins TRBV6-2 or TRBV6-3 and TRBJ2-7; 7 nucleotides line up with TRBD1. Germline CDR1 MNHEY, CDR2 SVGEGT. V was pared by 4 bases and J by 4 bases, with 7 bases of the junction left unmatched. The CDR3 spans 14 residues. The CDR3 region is CASSSWGQRYEQYF. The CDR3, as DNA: TGTGCCAGCAGTTCGTGGGGACAGCGGTACGAGCAGTACTTC.